The 5 T cell receptor beta chains below all came from one sample that was sequenced in a study of blood T cells in healthy people across ages. Together with a sample-barcoded 5' primer, a J-beta primer mix was included in a second PCR lasting roughly 6 to 12 cycles. TCRdb reprocessed the 5' RACE reads via MiXCR and lists one record per CDR3 protein. The data hold 710,000 or so distinct CDR3 sequences, with approximately 29% observed a single time. Sequenced sample: blood. Receptor source: a woman older than 75 in good health.

This clonotype was picked up many times. The chain recombines TRBV12-3 or TRBV12-4 with TRBJ1-2, with D perhaps TRBD1 (5 bases). Trimming pared 1 base from V and 4 bases from J, leaving 10 bases between. The CDR3 runs 14 residues. In DNA, the CDR3 is TGTGCCAGCAGTTTAGTGGGGGGATCCTATGGCTACACCTTC. This codes for CASSLVGGSYGYTF.

A word on this clonotype: A much larger clone lies a single base off, so this may be a read error. As the CDR3 is not closed by the conserved phenylalanine or tryptophan, this likely results from a read error. V gene TRBV10-3 combines with J gene TRBJ1-6; D gene uncertain. Trimming shortened V by 2 bases and J by 6 bases, and 14 bases separated the two germline ends. CDR3 length: 16 amino acids. Germline CDR1 reads ENHRY; CDR2 reads SYGVKD. CDR3 nucleotides: TGTGCCATCAGTGAGGGCCGACGCAACCCTAATTCACCCCTCCACTGT. Translation gives CAISEGRRNPNSPLHC.

This clonotype was detected ten times or more. The genes are TRBV7-9 and TRBJ1-1; 9 bases map to TRBD1. The germline V gene has CDR1 SEHNR and CDR2 FQNEAQ (reference sequence). V shed 5 bases and J 2 bases; nucleotides not matched to a gene: 6. The CDR3 extends over 15 amino acids. The CDR3 region is CASSRGTGINTEAFF. The CDR3 bases are TGTGCCAGCAGCCGGGGGACAGGGATAAACACTGAAGCTTTCTTT.

Details on this clonotype: The germline gene is not matched at one end of the junction; a read error may be the cause. The rearrangement uses TRBV24-1 and TRBJ2-3; D not certain. CDR1 KGHDR and CDR2 SFDVKD come from the germline V gene. CDR3 length equals 14 residues. In DNA, the CDR3 is TGCGCCACCAGGTCCAGCGCCGGTTTGGATGCGCAGTATTTT. Translation: CATRSSAGLDAQYF.

In this sample, this clonotype turned up a few times. The chain recombines TRBV7-8 with TRBJ2-3; a possible D gene is TRBD1 (7 bases). Germline V gene sequence: CDR1 SGHVS, CDR2 FQNEAQ. The CDR3 runs to 17 residues. Trimming took off 3 bases at V and 2 bases at J, with 18 bases between the two ends. Written as DNA, the CDR3 is TGTGCCAGCAGCTTGGGGACTGGGGACAGATACACAGATACGCAGTATTTT. It codes for CASSLGTGDRYTDTQYF.